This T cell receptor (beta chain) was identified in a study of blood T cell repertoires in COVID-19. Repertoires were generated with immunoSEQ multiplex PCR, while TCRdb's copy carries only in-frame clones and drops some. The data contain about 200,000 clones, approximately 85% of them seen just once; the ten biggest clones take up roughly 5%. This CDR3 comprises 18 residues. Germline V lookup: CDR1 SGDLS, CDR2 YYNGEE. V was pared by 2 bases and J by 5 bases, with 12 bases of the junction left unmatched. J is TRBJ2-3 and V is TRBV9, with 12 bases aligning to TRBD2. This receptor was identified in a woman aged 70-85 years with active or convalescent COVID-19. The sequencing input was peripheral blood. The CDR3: CASSVTPLTSGSLDTQYF. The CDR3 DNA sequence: TGTGCCAGCAGCGTCACCCCTTTGACTAGCGGGAGTCTAGATACGCAGTATTTT.